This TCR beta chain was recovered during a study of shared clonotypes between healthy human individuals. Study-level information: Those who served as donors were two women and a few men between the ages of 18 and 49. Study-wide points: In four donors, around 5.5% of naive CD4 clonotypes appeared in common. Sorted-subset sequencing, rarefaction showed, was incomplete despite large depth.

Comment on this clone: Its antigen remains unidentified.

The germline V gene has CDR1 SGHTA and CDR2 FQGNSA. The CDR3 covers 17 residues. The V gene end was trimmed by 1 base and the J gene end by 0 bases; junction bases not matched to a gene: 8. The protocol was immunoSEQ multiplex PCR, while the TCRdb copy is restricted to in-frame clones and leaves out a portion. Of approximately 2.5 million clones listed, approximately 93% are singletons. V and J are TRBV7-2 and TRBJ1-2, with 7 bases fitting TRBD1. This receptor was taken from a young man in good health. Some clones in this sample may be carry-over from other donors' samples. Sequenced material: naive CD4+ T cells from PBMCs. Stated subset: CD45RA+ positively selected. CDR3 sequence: CASSLVPGGRANYGYTF. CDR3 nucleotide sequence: TGTGCCAGCAGCTTAGTCCCAGGGGGTAGAGCTAACTATGGCTACACCTTC.